These 16 T cell receptor beta chains were all obtained from the same sample, sequenced in a study of a mutant IDH1 vaccine in newly diagnosed glioma (dated by TCRdb to the early 2020s). This specimen's time point label, per the study, means: week 23, last vaccination. Each vaccine dose, consisting of 300 ug of a 20-mer mutant IDH1 peptide in Montanide, was administered subcutaneously with topical imiquimod. These receptors' antigens are unknown. The library was made by the immunoSEQ multiplex PCR assay. Not all clones reach the TCRdb copy of this immuneACCESS table, which keeps in-frame sequences only. Checked studies attribute under half of the gap to unresolved V genes and leave the rest unexplained. The sample table records roughly 10,000 clones; about 87% of these occur just once. Clones ranked in the top ten supply 5.2% of the sample. This specimen was PBMCs, taken from a glioma patient whose treatment included an IDH1 peptide vaccine. The receptors were gathered from a woman aged 40 to 50 with glioma. Some clones in this sample may be carry-over from other donors' samples.

V and J are TRBV5-1 and TRBJ1-2; 10 bases are a match to TRBD1. This CDR3 contains 15 residues. The J segment lost 3 bases and the V segment lost 0 bases, leaving 2 bases of the junction unmatched. Per the germline V gene, CDR1 is SGHRS and CDR2 is YFSETQ. The CDR3 here is CASSLDGTGDYGYTF. The CDR3 region has the DNA TGCGCCAGCAGCTTGGACGGGACAGGGGACTATGGCTACACCTTC.

This clone came up once. The chain carries TRBV27 and TRBJ1-2, with 7 bases aligning to TRBD1. There are 13 residues in the CDR3. V shed 0 bases, J shed 6 bases, and the junction held 1 base outside the gene matches. The V gene's germline CDR1 is MNHEY and CDR2 SMNVEV (reference sequence). The CDR3 DNA reads as TGTGCCAGCAGTTTATCCAGGGGGGATGGCTACACCTTC. It translates to CASSLSRGDGYTF.

The chain is built from TRBV6-6 and TRBJ2-2; tentatively, D is TRBD2 (5 bases). CDR3 size: 14 residues. V dropped 7 bases and J dropped 5 bases, with 14 bases sitting between them. Looked up from germline, CDR1 is MNHNY and CDR2 is SVGAGI (reference sequence). This CDR3 reads CASTLSPGTGELFF. Written as DNA, the CDR3 is TGTGCCAGCACCCTTAGTCCGGGGACCGGGGAGCTGTTTTTT.

The chain links TRBV5-6 to TRBJ1-2; a weak D match, TRBD1 (6 bases). This CDR3 spans 14 amino acids. CDR1 is SGHDT and CDR2 is YYEEEE in the germline V gene. Trimming shortened V by 3 bases and J by 6 bases, and 15 bases separated the two germline ends. The CDR3 DNA reads TGTGCCAGCAGCTGGGGGGGGCGGTCGGATGGCTACACCTTC. The encoded protein is CASSWGGRSDGYTF.

This chain connects TRBV7-9 to TRBJ1-1; 8 bases align to TRBD1. Germline V lookup: CDR1 SEHNR, CDR2 FQNEAQ (reference sequence). This CDR3 comprises 15 residues. The junction had 12 bases not matched to a gene; V was cut back by 5 bases and J by 7 bases. Written as DNA, the CDR3 is TGTGCCAGCAGCGAAGGGAGACAGGGGATGGGTGAAGCTTTCTTT. Protein product: CASSEGRQGMGEAFF.

The chain links TRBV7-2 to TRBJ2-5; 9 nucleotides match TRBD2. Per germline, CDR1 SGHTA and CDR2 FQGNSA. This CDR3 contains 16 residues. Unmatched junction bases numbered 4, after V lost 1 base and J lost 1 base. The CDR3: CASSLGLAGSQETQYF. The DNA of the CDR3 is TGTGCCAGCAGCTTAGGGCTAGCGGGGTCCCAAGAGACCCAGTACTTC.

This rearrangement joins TRBV30 to TRBJ1-1; no clear D gene. The V and J ends lost 2 bases and 7 bases respectively, with 17 bases between them. CDR3 size: 14 residues. Germline V gives CDR1 GTSNPN, CDR2 SVGIG (reference sequence). CDR3 nucleotides: TGTGCCTGGAGTAACCCCGGGAAGGGCGGTGAAGCTTTCTTT. Protein: CAWSNPGKGGEAFF.

The chain has TRBV27 and TRBJ2-7, with D possibly being TRBD2 (5 bases). Trimming pared 5 bases from V and 3 bases from J, leaving 8 bases between. Germline V gives CDR1 MNHEY, CDR2 SMNVEV (reference sequence). The CDR3 has 12 amino acids. CDR3 region: CASSPSLYEQYF. The CDR3 coding sequence is TGTGCCAGCAGTCCTAGCCTCTACGAGCAGTACTTC.

V is TRBV4-1 and J is TRBJ2-1; D might be TRBD1 (5 bases). The CDR3 spans 16 residues. Germline CDR1 reads MGHRA; CDR2 reads YSYEKL. Trimming shortened V by 4 bases and J by 0 bases, and 13 bases separated the two germline ends. This CDR3 is CASSLRAPSSYNEQFF. The CDR3 nucleotides read TGCGCCAGCAGCCTCAGGGCACCTAGCTCCTACAATGAGCAGTTCTTC.

The chain is built from TRBV7-9 and TRBJ1-2; no reliable D call. The V gene lost 5 bases and the J gene lost 0 bases, with 10 bases spanning the gap. CDR1 is SEHNR and CDR2 is FQNEAQ in the germline V gene (reference sequence). The CDR3 covers 14 residues. The CDR3 loop is CASSQAVANYGYTF. CDR3 nucleotides: TGTGCCAGCAGCCAAGCCGTGGCTAACTATGGCTACACCTTC.

In this sample, this clone turned up a few times. This chain links TRBV6-5 with TRBJ1-4; D possibly corresponds to TRBD1 (6 bases). The CDR3 loop spans 12 amino acids. Trimming removed 8 bases from V and 6 bases from J, with 10 bases in between. The germline gives CDR1 MNHEY, CDR2 SVGAGI. The CDR3 region has the DNA TGTGCCAGCGCAGGGGAGGATGAAAAACTGTTTTTT. Protein product: CASAGEDEKLFF.

J is TRBJ2-7 and V is TRBV5-1, with D unclear. The CDR3 has 13 residues. Trimming took off 0 bases at V and 4 bases at J, with 8 bases between the two ends. CDR1 is SGHRS, CDR2 YFSETQ, per germline. CDR3 sequence: CASSLGAEYEQYF. The CDR3 coding sequence is TGCGCCAGCAGCTTGGGGGCTGAGTACGAGCAGTACTTC.

The J gene is TRBJ2-5, the V gene TRBV30; no reliable D call. Germline CDR1 and CDR2: GTSNPN and SVGIG (reference sequence). V was trimmed by 0 bases and J by 5 bases, leaving 4 bases between them. The CDR3 length is 11 residues. The CDR3 DNA sequence: TGTGCCTGGAGTGTCATGGAGACCCAGTACTTC. Translating gives CAWSVMETQYF.

The chain recombines TRBV5-1 with TRBJ1-2, with unresolved D. The CDR3 has 13 amino acids. Trimming took off 4 bases at V and 0 bases at J, with 7 bases between the two ends. CDR1 and CDR2 from the germline V gene are SGHRS and YFSETQ. CDR3 loop: CASSPGSNYGYTF. CDR3 DNA sequence: TGCGCCAGCAGCCCCGGGTCTAACTATGGCTACACCTTC.

This clone was counted a single time. V gene TRBV5-4 combines with J gene TRBJ1-4; 9 bases match TRBD1. The J segment lost 7 bases and the V segment lost 3 bases, leaving 13 bases of the junction unmatched. This CDR3 has 17 residues. Per germline, CDR1 SGHNT and CDR2 YYREEE (reference sequence). For the CDR3, the DNA is TGTGCCAGCAGCTGGGGGACAGGGAGCGGTCGCGCTGAAAAACTGTTTTTT. Protein product: CASSWGTGSGRAEKLFF. The variable domain in full, completed from reference TRBV5-4 and TRBJ1-4, reads ETGVTQSPTHLIKTRGQQVTLRCSSQSGHNTVSWYQQALGQGPQFIFQYYREEENGRGNFPPRFSGLQFPNYSSELNVNALELDDSALYLCASSWGTGSGRAEKLFFGSGTQLSVL.

This chain links TRBV7-9 with TRBJ1-1; no reliable D call. This CDR3 spans 14 amino acids. Per the germline V gene, CDR1 is SEHNR and CDR2 is FQNEAQ (reference sequence). The V end was cut by 5 bases, the J end by 2 bases, with 12 bases between. CDR3 DNA sequence: TGTGCCAGCAGCCCCACTGGGAAAAACACTGAAGCTTTCTTT. Translating it yields CASSPTGKNTEAFF. Full variable domain (outside the CDR3, taken from reference TRBV7-9 and TRBJ1-1): DTGVSQNPRHKITKRGQNVTFRCDPISEHNRLYWYRQTLGQGPEFLTYFQNEAQLEKSRLLSDRFSAERPKGSFSTLEIQRTEQGDSAMYLCASSPTGKNTEAFFGQGTRLTVV.